The source of this T cell receptor beta chain is a study of T-cell reconstitution after alpha-beta-depleted transplantation in children. For TCRbeta, the library was prepared with unique molecular identifiers. TCRdb reanalysed the PCR reads using MiXCR and keeps one entry per CDR3 protein. The table includes about 870,000 distinct CDR3 sequences, about 16% detected once. CDR1 and CDR2 from the germline V gene are SGHTA and FQGNSA. CDR3 length equals 17 residues. The V end lost 5 bases, the J end lost 7 bases, and 23 bases lay between the germline ends. Study-level findings and limits: One year post-transplant, T-cell counts and diversity were largely derived from T cells produced anew.

Many counts were recorded for this clonotype. Its antigen is not identified. The chain couples TRBV7-2 to TRBJ2-2; no definite D call. The TCR originated in a male patient under 18 who had a stem cell transplant for acute lymphoblastic leukemia, so the T cells may come from the graft donor. Sample: PBMCs, mostly from graft donor cells, taken 360 days after TCRalphabeta/CD19-depleted stem cell transplant. The CDR3 region has the DNA TGTGCCAGCAGCCCCAAGTTGTCTAGTGTGTTAGGCGGGGAGCTGTTTTTT. This translates into CASSPKLSSVLGGELFF.